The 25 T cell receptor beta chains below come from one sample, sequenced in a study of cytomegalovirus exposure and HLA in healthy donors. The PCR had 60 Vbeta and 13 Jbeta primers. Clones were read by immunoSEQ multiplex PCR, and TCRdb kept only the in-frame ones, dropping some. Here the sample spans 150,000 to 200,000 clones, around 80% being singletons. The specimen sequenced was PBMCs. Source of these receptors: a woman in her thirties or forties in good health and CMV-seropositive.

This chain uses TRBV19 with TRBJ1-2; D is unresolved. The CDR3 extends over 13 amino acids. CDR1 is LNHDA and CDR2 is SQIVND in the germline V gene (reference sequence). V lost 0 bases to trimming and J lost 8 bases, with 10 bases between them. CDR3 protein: CASSIEGTAGYTF. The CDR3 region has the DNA TGTGCCAGTAGTATAGAGGGCACAGCCGGCTACACCTTC.

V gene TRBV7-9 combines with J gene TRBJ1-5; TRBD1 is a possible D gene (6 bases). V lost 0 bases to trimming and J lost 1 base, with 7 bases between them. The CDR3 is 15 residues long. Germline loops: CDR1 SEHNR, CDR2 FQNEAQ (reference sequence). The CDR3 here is CASSLAGGSNQPQHF. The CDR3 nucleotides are TGTGCCAGCAGCTTAGCAGGGGGAAGCAATCAGCCCCAGCATTTT.

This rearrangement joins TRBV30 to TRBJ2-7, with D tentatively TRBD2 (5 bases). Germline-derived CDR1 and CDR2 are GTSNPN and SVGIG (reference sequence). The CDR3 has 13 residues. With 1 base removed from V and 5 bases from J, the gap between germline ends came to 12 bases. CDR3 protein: CAWSAGRINEQYF. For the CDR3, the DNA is TGTGCCTGGAGTGCGGGAAGAATTAACGAGCAGTACTTC.

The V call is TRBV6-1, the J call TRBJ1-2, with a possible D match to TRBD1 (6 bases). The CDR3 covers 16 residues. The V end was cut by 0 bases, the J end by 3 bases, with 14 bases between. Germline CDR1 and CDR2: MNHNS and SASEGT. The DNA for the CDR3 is TGTGCCAGCAGTGAAGCTGCGGACAGTTCTTACTATGGCTACACCTTC. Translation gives CASSEAADSSYYGYTF.

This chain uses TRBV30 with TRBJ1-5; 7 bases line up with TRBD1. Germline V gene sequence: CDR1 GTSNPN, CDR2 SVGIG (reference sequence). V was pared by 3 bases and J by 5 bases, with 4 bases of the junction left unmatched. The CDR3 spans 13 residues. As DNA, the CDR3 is TGTGCCTGGAGCGCAACAGGGGATCAGCCCCAGCATTTT. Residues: CAWSATGDQPQHF.

The CDR3, as DNA: TGTGCCAGCAGACTAGCGGGGGGCTCAAATGAGCAGTTCTTC. Amino acid sequence: CASRLAGGSNEQFF. The chain recombines TRBV11-1 with TRBJ2-1, with 12 nucleotides matching TRBD2. Germline CDR1 and CDR2: SGHAT and FQDESV (reference sequence). V gave up 6 bases and J gave up 7 bases; unmatched junction bases: 4. The CDR3 has 14 residues.

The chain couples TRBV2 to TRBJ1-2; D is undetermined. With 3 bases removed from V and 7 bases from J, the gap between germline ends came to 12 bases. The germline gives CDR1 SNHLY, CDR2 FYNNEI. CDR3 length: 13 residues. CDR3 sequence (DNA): TGTGCCAGCAGTGACTTTAAGAATAGTGGCTACACCTTC. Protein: CASSDFKNSGYTF. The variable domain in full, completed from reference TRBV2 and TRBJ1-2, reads EPEVTQTPSHQVTQMGQEVILRCVPISNHLYFYWYRQILGQKVEFLVSFYNNEISEKSEIFDDQFSVERPDGSNFTLKIRSTKLEDSAMYFCASSDFKNSGYTFGSGTRLTVV.

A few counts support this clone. The CDR3 DNA is TGTGCCAGCAGTCCATTGGCAGGGACTCCTAACTATGGCTACACCTTC. Its protein product is CASSPLAGTPNYGYTF. The chain employs TRBV27 and TRBJ1-2; D is possibly TRBD1 (5 bases). The CDR3 is 16 residues long. The germline V gene encodes CDR1 MNHEY and CDR2 SMNVEV (reference sequence). V lost 5 bases and J lost 0, with 16 bases in between.

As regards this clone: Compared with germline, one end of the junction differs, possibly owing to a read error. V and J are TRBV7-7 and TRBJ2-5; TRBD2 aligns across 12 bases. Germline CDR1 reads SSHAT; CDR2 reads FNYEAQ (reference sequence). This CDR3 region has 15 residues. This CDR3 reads CASSLLAGGQETQYF. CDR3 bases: TGTGCTAGCAGCTTACTAGCGGGGGGACAAGAGACCCAGTACTTC.

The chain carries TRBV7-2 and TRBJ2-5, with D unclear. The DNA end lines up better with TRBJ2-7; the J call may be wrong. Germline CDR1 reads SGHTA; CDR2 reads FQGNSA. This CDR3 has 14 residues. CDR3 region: CASSLRQGAYEQYF. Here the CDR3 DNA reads TGTGCCAGCAGCTTAAGACAAGGTGCCTACGAGCAGTACTTC.

The CDR3 protein is CASSQPSENTEAFF. The CDR3 nucleotides read TGCGCCAGCAGCCAGCCTTCAGAGAACACTGAAGCTTTCTTT. V usage is TRBV4-1 and J usage is TRBJ1-1; D gene unclear. V lost 3 bases and J lost 1, with 9 bases in between. Germline lookup yields CDR1 MGHRA and CDR2 YSYEKL. This CDR3 spans 14 amino acids.

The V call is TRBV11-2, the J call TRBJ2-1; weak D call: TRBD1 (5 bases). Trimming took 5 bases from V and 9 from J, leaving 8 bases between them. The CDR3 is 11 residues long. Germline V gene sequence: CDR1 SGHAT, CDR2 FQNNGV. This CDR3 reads CASSLRGEQFF. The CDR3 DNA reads TGTGCCAGCAGCCTTAGGGGTGAGCAGTTCTTC.

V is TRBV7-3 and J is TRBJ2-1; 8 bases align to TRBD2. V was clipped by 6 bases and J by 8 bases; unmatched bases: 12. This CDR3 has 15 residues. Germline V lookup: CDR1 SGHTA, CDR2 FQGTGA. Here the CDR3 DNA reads TGTGCCAGCAGTCCCGCTGGGACTAGACAGGATGAGCAGTTCTTC. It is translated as CASSPAGTRQDEQFF.

The CDR3 region is CASSVDRAQPQHF. The DNA for the CDR3 is TGTGCCAGCAGCGTAGACAGGGCTCAGCCCCAGCATTTT. V gene TRBV9 combines with J gene TRBJ1-5; D possibly corresponds to TRBD1 (6 bases). The V gene's germline CDR1 is SGDLS and CDR2 YYNGEE. The germline V and J ends were trimmed by 0 bases and 6 bases, with 7 bases remaining between them. This CDR3 contains 13 residues.

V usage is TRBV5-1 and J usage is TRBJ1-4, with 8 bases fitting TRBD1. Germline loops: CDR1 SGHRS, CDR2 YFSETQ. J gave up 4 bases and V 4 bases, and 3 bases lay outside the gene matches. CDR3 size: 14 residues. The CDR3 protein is CASSTGGGNEKLFF. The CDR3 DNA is TGCGCCAGCAGCACAGGGGGGGGTAATGAAAAACTGTTTTTT.

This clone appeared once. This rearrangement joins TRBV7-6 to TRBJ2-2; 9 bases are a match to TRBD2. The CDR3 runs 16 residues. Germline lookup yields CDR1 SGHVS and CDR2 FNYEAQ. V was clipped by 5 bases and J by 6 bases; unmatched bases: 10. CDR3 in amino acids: CASSRGPGLAPGELFF. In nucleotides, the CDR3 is TGTGCCAGCAGCCGAGGACCGGGACTAGCCCCCGGGGAGCTGTTTTTT.

The CDR3 DNA reads TGTGCCAGCAGTAGTTTAGGGGGCGCCGGTGAAGCTTTCTTT. Its translation: CASSSLGGAGEAFF. The chain carries TRBV6-1 and TRBJ1-1, with 7 bases matching TRBD1. This CDR3 has 14 amino acids. J gave up 7 bases and V 5 bases, and 10 bases lay outside the gene matches. In germline, CDR1 is MNHNS, CDR2 SASEGT.

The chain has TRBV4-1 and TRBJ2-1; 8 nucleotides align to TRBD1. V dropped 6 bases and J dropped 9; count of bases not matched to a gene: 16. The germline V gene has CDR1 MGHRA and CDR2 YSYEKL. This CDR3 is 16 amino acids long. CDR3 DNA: TGCGCCAGCAGACTTGAATTCGGACAGGGATACGGTGAGCAGTTCTTC. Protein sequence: CASRLEFGQGYGEQFF.

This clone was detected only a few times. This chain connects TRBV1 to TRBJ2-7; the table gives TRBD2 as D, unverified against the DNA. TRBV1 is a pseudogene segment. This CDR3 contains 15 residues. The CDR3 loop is CTSSLETSGGYEQYF. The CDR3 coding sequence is TGCACCAGCAGCCTTGAGACTAGCGGGGGGTACGAGCAGTACTTC.

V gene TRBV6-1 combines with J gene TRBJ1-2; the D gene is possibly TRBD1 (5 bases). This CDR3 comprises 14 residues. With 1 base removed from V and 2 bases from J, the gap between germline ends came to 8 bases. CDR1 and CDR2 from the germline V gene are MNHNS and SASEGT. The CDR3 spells CASSEGGGNYGYTF. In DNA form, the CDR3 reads TGTGCCAGCAGTGAAGGGGGGGGGAACTATGGCTACACCTTC.

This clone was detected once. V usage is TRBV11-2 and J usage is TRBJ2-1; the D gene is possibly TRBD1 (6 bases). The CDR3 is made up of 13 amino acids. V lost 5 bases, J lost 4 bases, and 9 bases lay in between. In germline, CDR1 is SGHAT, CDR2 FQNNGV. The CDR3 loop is CASSLTGYNEQFF. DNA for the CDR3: TGTGCCAGCAGCCTCACAGGGTACAATGAGCAGTTCTTC.

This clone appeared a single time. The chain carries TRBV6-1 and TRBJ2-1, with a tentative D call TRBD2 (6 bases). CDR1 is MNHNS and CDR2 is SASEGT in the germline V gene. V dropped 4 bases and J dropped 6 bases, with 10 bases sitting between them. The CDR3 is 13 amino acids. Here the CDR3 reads CASSAGDRNEQFF. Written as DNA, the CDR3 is TGTGCCAGCAGTGCGGGGGATCGCAATGAGCAGTTCTTC.

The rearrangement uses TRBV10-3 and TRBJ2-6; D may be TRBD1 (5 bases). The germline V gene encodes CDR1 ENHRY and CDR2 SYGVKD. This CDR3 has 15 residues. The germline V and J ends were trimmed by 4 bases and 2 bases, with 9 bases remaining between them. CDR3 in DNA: TGTGCCATCAGTGTCCAGGGTACTGGGGCCAACGTCCTGACTTTC. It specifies CAISVQGTGANVLTF.

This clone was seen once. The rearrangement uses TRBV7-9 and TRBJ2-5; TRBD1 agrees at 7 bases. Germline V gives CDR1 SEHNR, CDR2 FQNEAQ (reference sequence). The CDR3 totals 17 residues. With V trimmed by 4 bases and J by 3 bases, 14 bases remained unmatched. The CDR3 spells CASSSPGQRTSKETQYF. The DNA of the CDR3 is TGTGCCAGCAGCTCACCGGGACAGAGAACCTCCAAAGAGACCCAGTACTTC.

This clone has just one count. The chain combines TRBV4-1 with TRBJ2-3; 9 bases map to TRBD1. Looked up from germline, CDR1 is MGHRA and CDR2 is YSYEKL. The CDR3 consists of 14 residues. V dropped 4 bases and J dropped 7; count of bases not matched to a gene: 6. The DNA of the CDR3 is TGCGCCAGCAGCCGCTGGGACAGGGCGAATACGCAGTATTTT. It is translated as CASSRWDRANTQYF.